These 25 T cell receptor beta chains came from one sample sequenced in a study of T-cell memory formation after mild COVID-19. MiXCR, applied by TCRdb to the 5' RACE reads, yields one record per CDR3 protein. The sample consists of over 350,000 distinct CDR3 sequences, 15% to 20% of them appearing once. The material sequenced was PBMCs or a T cell subset sorted from them (not recorded which). These receptors all come from a man between 18 and 35 years old who had mild COVID-19 (a few samples of this study predate the infection). Cell type and time point are not known.

CDR3 in DNA: TGTGCCAGCCTCGGACGGGGAGGCTCCTCTATGGGCTACACCTTC. This codes for CASLGRGGSSMGYTF. The V and J genes are TRBV7-9 and TRBJ1-2; unclear D gene. V was clipped by 8 bases and J by 8 bases, with 24 bases between them. Germline CDR1 and CDR2: SEHNR and FQNEAQ (reference sequence). This CDR3 contains 15 residues.

The sample holds many counts of this clonotype. The chain has TRBV7-2 and TRBJ2-7, with D perhaps TRBD1 (6 bases). V was cut by 8 bases and J by 3 bases, with 17 bases left in between. Germline CDR1 SGHTA, CDR2 FQGNSA. The CDR3 runs to 14 residues. This CDR3 is CASGPGTPVYEQYV. The CDR3, as DNA: TGTGCCAGCGGCCCCGGGACACCTGTCTACGAGCAGTACGTC.

This clonotype was seen only a few times. This chain joins TRBV4-3 and TRBJ2-5; D is perhaps TRBD2 (6 bases). This CDR3 has 15 amino acids. The V end was cut by 2 bases, the J end by 2 bases, with 12 bases between. The germline V gene has CDR1 LGHNA and CDR2 YSLEER. The CDR3 region has the DNA TGCGCCAGCAGCCAACATCGGGAGAGGCAAGAGACCCAGTACTTC. The encoded protein is CASSQHRERQETQYF.

This clonotype has just a few counts. The chain carries TRBV29-1 and TRBJ1-2; 9 bases are shared with TRBD1. Trimming took 5 bases from V and 8 from J; bases not matched to a gene: 6. The CDR3 covers 12 residues. CDR1 and CDR2 from the germline V gene are SQVTM and ANQGSEA. The CDR3 nucleotides are TGCAGCGTTTCACAGGGGGCGTGGGGCTACACCTTC. Amino acid sequence: CSVSQGAWGYTF.

The rearrangement joins TRBV3-1 to TRBJ2-2, with D perhaps matching TRBD1 (5 bases). Trimming shortened V by 0 bases and J by 1 base, and 9 bases separated the two germline ends. Germline CDR1 LGHDT, CDR2 YNNKEL (reference sequence). The CDR3 is 16 amino acids. CDR3 amino acids: CASSQDAGKNTGELFF. In nucleotides, the CDR3 is TGTGCCAGCAGCCAAGATGCAGGGAAGAACACCGGGGAGCTGTTTTTT.

Ten or more counts support this clonotype. The rearrangement uses TRBV20-1 and TRBJ2-3, with D unclear. The CDR3 length is 12 residues. Between the trimmed V and J ends, which lost 3 bases and 4 bases, there was a span of 8 bases. Germline V gene data show CDR1 as DFQATT and CDR2 as SNEGSKA (reference sequence). The CDR3 spells CSASPLADTQYF. For the CDR3, the DNA is TGCAGTGCTAGTCCCCTAGCAGATACGCAGTATTTT.

The V and J genes are TRBV9 and TRBJ2-1; D gene ambiguous. V shed 0 bases and J shed 3 bases, with 10 bases lying between them. Per the germline V gene, CDR1 is SGDLS and CDR2 is YYNGEE. This CDR3 is built from 15 residues. CDR3 bases: TGTGCCAGCAGCGTAGAGGATAGCATCTACAATGAGCAGTTCTTC. Translating gives CASSVEDSIYNEQFF.

A few counts support this clonotype. J is TRBJ1-6 and V is TRBV7-9; possible D gene TRBD1, 6 bases. This CDR3 is built from 15 residues. Germline assignment: CDR1 SEHNR and CDR2 FQNEAQ (reference sequence). Trimming stripped 5 bases from V and 9 bases from J, with 17 bases between. The CDR3 is CASSAHGQPGSPLHF. The CDR3 DNA sequence: TGTGCCAGCAGCGCACATGGACAGCCCGGTTCACCCCTCCACTTT.

This clonotype showed up just a few times. This chain links TRBV28 with TRBJ2-7; D is possibly TRBD1 (6 bases). Germline values: CDR1 MDHEN, CDR2 SYDVKM. V dropped 5 bases and J dropped 0 bases, with 8 bases sitting between them. This CDR3 has 13 residues. The CDR3 DNA reads as TGTGCCAGCAGTCGGGACACCTCCTACGAGCAGTACGTC. Translated: CASSRDTSYEQYV.

V and J are TRBV12-3 or TRBV12-4 and TRBJ1-1; the D gene is possibly TRBD1 (5 bases). The V and J ends lost 2 bases and 6 bases respectively, with 13 bases between them. This CDR3 spans 14 amino acids. The CDR3 DNA is TGTGCCAGCAGTTTACAGGGAATAAGGGCTGAAGCTTTCTTT. Translated: CASSLQGIRAEAFF.

The chain is built from TRBV5-1 and TRBJ1-3; perhaps TRBD1 as D (5 bases). The CDR3 runs to 17 residues. V lost 4 bases and J 2 bases, leaving 19 bases between the germline ends. Germline V gives CDR1 SGHRS, CDR2 YFSETQ. Here the CDR3 reads CASSPQPQGRAGNTIYF. CDR3 nucleotide sequence: TGCGCCAGCAGCCCACAACCGCAGGGTAGAGCTGGAAACACCATATATTTT. Full variable domain (missing parts from reference TRBV5-1 and TRBJ1-3): KAGVTQTPRYLIKTRGQQVTLSCSPISGHRSVSWYQQTPGQGLQFLFEYFSETQRNKGNFPGRFSGRQFSNSRSEMNVSTLELGDSALYLCASSPQPQGRAGNTIYFGEGSWLTVV.

The chain uses TRBV10-3 and TRBJ2-6; the D call may be TRBD1 or TRBD2 (5 bases each). V lost 2 bases, J lost 4 bases, and 9 bases lay in between. CDR3 length equals 15 residues. Germline V gene lookup returns CDR1 ENHRY and CDR2 SYGVKD. The CDR3 reads CAISEGTSGANVLTF. For the CDR3, the DNA is TGTGCCATCAGTGAGGGGACGTCCGGGGCCAACGTCCTGACTTTC.

The genes are TRBV28 and TRBJ1-2; D is unclear. CDR3 length equals 14 residues. Germline CDR1 and CDR2: MDHEN and SYDVKM. V lost 6 bases and J 4 bases, leaving 15 bases between the germline ends. Here the CDR3 DNA reads TGTGCCAGCAGATCGGCGGGCCTAATCTATGGCTACACCTTC. Translation: CASRSAGLIYGYTF.

This clonotype was seen many times. V usage is TRBV18 and J usage is TRBJ2-5, with a tentative D call TRBD2 (6 bases). This CDR3 contains 13 residues. Trimming stripped 2 bases from V and 5 bases from J, with 9 bases between. Germline values: CDR1 KGHSH, CDR2 LQKENI. The CDR3, as DNA: TGTGCCAGCTCACCAAGCGGGTCGGAGACCCAGTACTTC. Encoded protein: CASSPSGSETQYF.

This clonotype was found a few times. The chain recombines TRBV5-1 with TRBJ1-1, with D uncertain. Germline CDR1 is SGHRS and CDR2 is YFSETQ. V was trimmed by 0 bases and J by 4 bases, leaving 13 bases between them. This CDR3 has 15 residues. CDR3 DNA: TGCGCCAGCAGCTTGGTTTCGGGGTTGCGCACTGAAGCTTTCTTT. Translation gives CASSLVSGLRTEAFF.

This clonotype was counted a few times. The chain carries TRBV7-2 and TRBJ2-1; maybe TRBD1 (6 bases). This CDR3 region has 15 residues. Trimming left V 3 bases short and J 0 bases short, with 9 bases between. The germline V gene encodes CDR1 SGHTA and CDR2 FQGNSA. CDR3 region: CASSFDRSSYNEQFF. The CDR3 nucleotides read TGTGCCAGCAGCTTTGACAGGAGCTCCTACAATGAGCAGTTCTTC.

This chain links TRBV7-2 with TRBJ1-2, with D maybe TRBD1 (5 bases). Germline loops: CDR1 SGHTA, CDR2 FQGNSA. Trimming took off 2 bases at V and 8 bases at J, with 12 bases between the two ends. CDR3 length: 13 residues. The DNA of the CDR3 is TGTGCCAGCAGCTTAATTCTGGGGGGAGGCTACACCTTC. This codes for CASSLILGGGYTF.

The CDR3 region is CASSQNQGAVNEQYF. For the CDR3, the DNA is TGTGCCAGCAGCCAGAACCAGGGGGCGGTCAACGAGCAGTACTTC. This chain links TRBV4-2 with TRBJ2-7, with 8 bases that match TRBD1. The germline V gene has CDR1 LGHNA and CDR2 YNFKEQ. The CDR3 is 15 amino acids. V gave up 3 bases and J gave up 5 bases; unmatched junction bases: 9.

This clonotype was detected only a few times. This chain links TRBV5-1 with TRBJ2-3; D is tentatively TRBD1 or TRBD2 (5 bases each). The CDR3 extends over 15 amino acids. Germline CDR1 SGHRS, CDR2 YFSETQ. Trimming stripped 3 bases from V and 1 base from J, with 12 bases between. DNA for the CDR3: TGCGCCAGCAGCTCCGAAGGGACGGGCACAGATACGCAGTATTTT. It yields the protein CASSSEGTGTDTQYF.

This chain links TRBV7-2 with TRBJ2-3; 10 bases line up with TRBD1. This CDR3 contains 19 residues. V lost 5 bases to trimming and J lost 11 bases; unmatched junction nucleotides: 25. Germline loops: CDR1 SGHTA, CDR2 FQGNSA. The CDR3 sequence is CASSNPSDRGRLTVKGQYF. The CDR3 DNA sequence: TGTGCCAGCAGCAATCCGAGCGACAGGGGGCGACTAACAGTTAAGGGGCAGTATTTT.

A few counts support this clonotype. This rearrangement joins TRBV20-1 to TRBJ1-4; D possibly corresponds to TRBD1 (6 bases). Germline assignment: CDR1 DFQATT and CDR2 SNEGSKA (reference sequence). This CDR3 is 13 amino acids long. V lost 5 bases, J lost 6 bases, and 13 bases lay in between. CDR3 sequence reads: CSAGDRTHEKLFF. For the CDR3, the DNA is TGCAGTGCTGGTGACAGGACACATGAAAAACTGTTTTTT.

This clonotype was recorded many times. The chain links TRBV7-2 to TRBJ2-3, with 8 positions matching TRBD2. V was clipped by 4 bases and J by 2 bases; unmatched bases: 2. Looked up from germline, CDR1 is SGHTA and CDR2 is FQGNSA. The CDR3 is 14 amino acids. CDR3 loop: CASSYGGATDTQYF. For the CDR3, the DNA is TGTGCCAGCAGCTACGGGGGGGCCACAGATACGCAGTATTTT.

The V call is TRBV29-1, the J call TRBJ2-2; 7 bases are a match to TRBD1. The germline V gene has CDR1 SQVTM and CDR2 ANQGSEA. Trimming removed 3 bases from V and 5 bases from J; junction bases left unmatched: 3. This CDR3 comprises 13 residues. The CDR3 DNA sequence: TGCAGCGTTGATGACAGGGTAACCGGGGAGCTGTTTTTT. Protein product: CSVDDRVTGELFF.

The chain couples TRBV4-1 to TRBJ1-3; D is unresolved. Per germline, CDR1 MGHRA and CDR2 YSYEKL. Between the trimmed V and J ends, which lost 0 bases and 3 bases, there was a span of 12 bases. This CDR3 is built from 16 residues. CDR3 in DNA: TGCGCCAGCAGCCAAGATCAGGAGGGTTTTGGAAACACCATATATTTT. Amino acids: CASSQDQEGFGNTIYF.

V is TRBV19 and J is TRBJ2-3; 8 nucleotides align to TRBD2. V lost 11 bases and J lost 2; bases outside the gene matches: 12. From germline, CDR1 is LNHDA and CDR2 SQIVND (reference sequence). The CDR3 extends over 15 amino acids. The CDR3 loop reads CASAGWRGDTDTQYF. CDR3 DNA sequence: TGTGCCTCGGCCGGATGGCGGGGGGACACAGATACGCAGTATTTT.